Many counts were recorded for the clone carrying this TCR beta chain. Its antigen is unidentified. These data belong to a study of identical twins. Study results and caveats: Monozygotic twin pairs showed more out-of-frame TCR alpha sharing than models estimated.

The V gene's germline CDR1 is LGHDT and CDR2 YNNKEL (reference sequence). V was shortened by 2 bases and J by 7 bases, with 12 bases between the two germline ends. The CDR3 has 14 residues. A universal primer site was added by template switching, and unique molecular identifiers were carried by the cDNA. MiXCR was run by TCRdb on the 5' RACE reads, yielding one entry per CDR3 protein. The sample holds 200,000 to 300,000 distinct CDR3 sequences, about 10% seen once. The chain couples TRBV3-1 to TRBJ1-5, with TRBD1 as a possible D gene (6 bases). The origin of this receptor is a man aged 45-65 years in good health. Material for sequencing was memory T cells sorted from blood. The CDR3 coding sequence is TGTGCCAGCAGCCAAAAAACAGGGAGCCAGCCCCAGCATTTT. Translated, it gives CASSQKTGSQPQHF.